A single sample gave rise to the 14 T cell receptor beta chains below, sequenced in a study of blood T cell repertoires in COVID-19. Using immunoSEQ multiplex PCR, the repertoire was profiled, and TCRdb retains in-frame clones only, with some absent. The sample consists of tens of thousands of clones, approximately 78% of them appearing once. The sequencing sample was made of peripheral blood. These receptors all come from a human donor in a cohort sampled during active COVID-19.

The chain combines TRBV20-1 with TRBJ1-2; D unclear. Between the trimmed V and J ends, which lost 6 bases and 5 bases, there was a span of 7 bases. In germline, CDR1 is DFQATT, CDR2 SNEGSKA (reference sequence). This CDR3 region has 10 residues. DNA for the CDR3: TGCAGTGCCCACAGATATGGCTACACCTTC. Amino acids: CSAHRYGYTF.

V gene TRBV29-1 combines with J gene TRBJ1-1; tentatively, D is TRBD1 (6 bases). The length of the CDR3 is 14 residues. V shed 8 bases and J shed 5 bases, with 21 bases lying between them. Germline lookup yields CDR1 SQVTM and CDR2 ANQGSEA. The CDR3 DNA sequence: TGCAGCATTCCTCAAGGGGGGGGAGGAACTGAAGCTTTCTTT. Translated, it gives CSIPQGGGGTEAFF.

The chain uses TRBV5-1 and TRBJ2-7; D perhaps matches TRBD1 (5 bases). V was cut by 0 bases and J by 3 bases, with 16 bases left in between. The CDR3 length is 16 residues. Per the germline V gene, CDR1 is SGHRS and CDR2 is YFSETQ. CDR3 in amino acids: CASSLGPRAASYEQYF. The CDR3 DNA sequence: TGCGCCAGCAGCTTGGGCCCCAGGGCAGCTAGCTACGAGCAGTACTTC.

The rearrangement uses TRBV7-7 and TRBJ2-1, with TRBD2 matching over 11 bases. Per the germline V gene, CDR1 is SSHAT and CDR2 is FNYEAQ (reference sequence). The CDR3 totals 18 residues. The J segment lost 2 bases and the V segment lost 5 bases, leaving 11 bases of the junction unmatched. In DNA, the CDR3 is TGTGCCAGCAGCCTAACTCCCTTTAGCGGGGGGGCCTACAATGAGCAGTTCTTC. Its translation is CASSLTPFSGGAYNEQFF.

V is TRBV6-1 and J is TRBJ1-1; 10 positions agree with TRBD1. From germline, CDR1 is MNHNS and CDR2 SASEGT. The CDR3 length is 17 residues. J was trimmed by 0 bases and V by 4 bases; bases with no gene match: 8. In DNA, the CDR3 is TGTGCCAGCAGTGCCCCGGGACAGGGGTACATGAACACTGAAGCTTTCTTT. Protein: CASSAPGQGYMNTEAFF.

The chain recombines TRBV5-1 with TRBJ1-4, with TRBD1 identical over 7 bases. CDR3 length: 16 amino acids. V lost 4 bases and J lost 6; bases outside the gene matches: 12. Germline V gene sequence: CDR1 SGHRS, CDR2 YFSETQ. Here the CDR3 DNA reads TGCGCCAGCAGCCATGACCAGGCAGGGGGTTATGAAAAACTGTTTTTT. Its translation: CASSHDQAGGYEKLFF.

V gene TRBV6-5 combines with J gene TRBJ2-6, with 7 bases aligning to TRBD1. The length of the CDR3 is 16 residues. V was clipped by 4 bases and J by 0 bases; unmatched bases: 3. Germline CDR1 is MNHEY and CDR2 is SVGAGI. The CDR3 region is CASSWDSYSGANVLTF. CDR3 in DNA: TGTGCCAGCAGTTGGGACAGTTACTCTGGGGCCAACGTCCTGACTTTC.

The rearrangement joins TRBV3-1 (or the pseudogene TRBV3-2) to TRBJ1-1; D remains ambiguous. Looked up from germline, CDR1 is LGHDT and CDR2 is YNNKEL (reference sequence). This CDR3 spans 13 amino acids. Trimming took off 4 bases at V and 0 bases at J, with 6 bases between the two ends. The CDR3 spells CASSLALNTEAFF. CDR3 sequence (DNA): TGTGCCAGCAGCCTAGCACTGAACACTGAAGCTTTCTTT.

The chain carries TRBV12-3 or TRBV12-4 and TRBJ1-1; no reliable D call. The ends were cut back, 0 bases at V and 10 bases at J, with 12 bases in the middle. The CDR3 is 13 residues long. CDR3 sequence reads: CASSLAALTGAFF. The CDR3 bases are TGTGCCAGCAGTTTAGCGGCGCTAACGGGAGCTTTCTTT.

This chain joins TRBV10-2 and TRBJ1-2, with D perhaps matching TRBD1 (6 bases). The germline V gene has CDR1 WSHSY and CDR2 SAAADI. Deletions cut 2 bases from V and 4 bases from J, with 8 bases between. The CDR3 is made up of 13 amino acids. In DNA, the CDR3 is TGCGCCAGCAGTGAGGACAGGAGCTATGGCTACACCTTC. Protein sequence: CASSEDRSYGYTF.

The rearrangement joins TRBV18 to TRBJ2-3; 8 bases are shared with TRBD2. The CDR3 runs 16 residues. Trimming removed 1 base from V and 2 bases from J; junction bases left unmatched: 5. Germline assignment: CDR1 KGHSH and CDR2 LQKENI. The CDR3 reads CASSPRAGAYTDTQYF. CDR3 sequence (DNA): TGTGCCAGCTCACCACGAGCGGGGGCCTACACAGATACGCAGTATTTT.

The genes are TRBV6-6 and TRBJ1-4; D not resolved. This CDR3 spans 15 amino acids. Trimming shortened V by 0 bases and J by 3 bases, and 8 bases separated the two germline ends. Germline CDR1 reads MNHNY; CDR2 reads SVGAGI (reference sequence). The CDR3 sequence is CASSYSGSPNEKLFF. The CDR3 nucleotides read TGTGCCAGCAGTTACTCGGGGAGTCCTAATGAAAAACTGTTTTTT.

This sequence joins TRBV11-3 and TRBJ2-2; TRBD2 matches 8 bases. This CDR3 has 15 amino acids. The germline CDR1 and CDR2 sequences are SGHNT and YENEEA. V shed 3 bases and J 6 bases; nucleotides not matched to a gene: 6. CDR3 sequence: CASSFGLAGAGELFF. The CDR3 nucleotides are TGTGCCAGCAGCTTCGGACTAGCTGGGGCCGGGGAGCTGTTTTTT. The whole variable domain, remainder taken from reference TRBV11-3 and TRBJ2-2, is EAGVVQSPRYKIIEKKQPVAFWCNPISGHNTLYWYLQNLGQGPELLIRYENEEAVDDSQLPKDRFSAERLKGVDSTLKIQPAELGDSAVYLCASSFGLAGAGELFFGEGSRLTVL.

This rearrangement joins TRBV11-2 to TRBJ1-6; no clear D gene. The V end lost 3 bases, the J end lost 6 bases, and 9 bases lay between the germline ends. The CDR3 contains 14 residues. Germline assignment: CDR1 SGHAT and CDR2 FQNNGV. In DNA form, the CDR3 reads TGTGCCAGCAGCTTGACACGGGGTAATTCACCCCTCCACTTT. Protein sequence: CASSLTRGNSPLHF. Full variable domain (remainder filled in from reference TRBV11-2 and TRBJ1-6): EAGVAQSPRYKIIEKRQSVAFWCNPISGHATLYWYQQILGQGPKLLIQFQNNGVVDDSQLPKDRFSAERLKGVDSTLKIQPAKLEDSAVYLCASSLTRGNSPLHFGNGTRLTVT.